Shown below are 3 T cell receptor beta chains from a single sample sequenced in a study of cytomegalovirus exposure and HLA in healthy donors. PCR amplification relied on 60 Vbeta primers (plus 13 Jbeta primers). Repertoires were generated with immunoSEQ multiplex PCR, while TCRdb's copy carries only in-frame clones and drops some. Of some 160,000 clones listed, 60% to 80% are singletons. Material for sequencing was PBMCs. All receptors come from a male donor in good health and CMV-seronegative.

This clone was seen a handful of times. V usage is TRBV19 and J usage is TRBJ2-7; the match to TRBD1 covers 9 bases. Looked up from germline, CDR1 is LNHDA and CDR2 is SQIVND (reference sequence). The length of the CDR3 is 18 residues. The V segment lost 8 bases and the J segment 1 base; nucleotides outside the gene matches: 18. CDR3 protein: CASLPGQGRWDRSYEQYF. The CDR3 region has the DNA TGTGCCAGTCTGCCGGGACAGGGTAGGTGGGACCGATCCTACGAGCAGTACTTC.

J is TRBJ2-2 and V is TRBV6-5; 8 bases line up with TRBD2. The junction had 6 bases not matched to a gene; V was cut back by 7 bases and J by 2 bases. This CDR3 has 15 residues. Germline CDR1 and CDR2: MNHEY and SVGAGI. The CDR3 sequence is CASTNGGGNTGELFF. The CDR3 region has the DNA TGTGCCAGCACCAACGGGGGGGGCAACACCGGGGAGCTGTTTTTT.

For this clone: The identical CDR3 is also encoded by other nucleotide sequences in the sample. The chain is built from TRBV7-9 and TRBJ2-5; 11 nucleotides align to TRBD1. Germline V lookup: CDR1 SEHNR, CDR2 FQNEAQ (reference sequence). This CDR3 has 15 residues. V dropped 4 bases and J dropped 4; count of bases not matched to a gene: 5. The CDR3 reads CASSSGQGAGETQYF. CDR3 coding DNA: TGTGCCAGCAGCTCCGGACAGGGGGCAGGAGAGACCCAGTACTTC.